This paragraph covers one T cell receptor beta chain sequence. These data are taken from a study of identical twins. A single record per CDR3 protein comes from TCRdb applying MiXCR to the 5' RACE reads. The sample records about 790,000 distinct CDR3 sequences, 15% to 20% being singletons. With 4 bases clipped from V and 8 bases from J, the junction kept 10 bases outside the gene matches. The germline CDR1 and CDR2 sequences are SGHDT and YYEEEE. This CDR3 is built from 15 residues. The same sample was also studied in work on T cells expressing NK-cell markers.

This clonotype was sampled from a woman aged 18-30 years in good health. Sequenced input: PBMCs. This chain joins TRBV5-6 and TRBJ2-1, with 9 nucleotides matching TRBD1. The CDR3 is CASSKPGQGSDEQFF. The DNA of the CDR3 is TGTGCCAGCAGCAAGCCGGGACAGGGTTCCGATGAGCAGTTCTTC.